A single sample is the source of the 29 T cell receptor beta chains below, sequenced in a study of blood T cell repertoires in COVID-19. Produced via immunoSEQ multiplex PCR; TCRdb's table is partial and in-frame only. Here the sample spans tens of thousands of clones, more than 60% being singletons. The sequenced sample consisted of peripheral blood. These receptors all come from a man in his 70s with acute or convalescent COVID-19.

The chain combines TRBV19 with TRBJ2-7; the D gene is possibly TRBD2 (6 bases). Germline loops: CDR1 LNHDA, CDR2 SQIVND (reference sequence). The CDR3 extends over 15 amino acids. Trimming shortened V by 2 bases and J by 2 bases, and 13 bases separated the two germline ends. The CDR3 here is CASSIQGGFPYEQYF. DNA of the CDR3: TGTGCCAGTAGTATACAGGGAGGATTTCCCTACGAGCAGTACTTC.

This sequence joins TRBV3-1 (or the pseudogene TRBV3-2) and TRBJ1-1; D not resolved. This CDR3 has 13 amino acids. Trimming removed 1 base at V and 1 base at J, with 4 bases between. CDR1 is LGHDT and CDR2 is YNNKEL in the germline V gene (reference sequence). The CDR3 DNA follows: TGTGCCAGCAGCCAAGCAAAGAACACTGAAGCTTTCTTT. It encodes CASSQAKNTEAFF.

The chain links TRBV6-5 to TRBJ1-1; D not resolved. Per germline, CDR1 MNHEY and CDR2 SVGAGI. Trimming stripped 0 bases from V and 7 bases from J, with 9 bases between. The length of the CDR3 is 13 residues. The CDR3 sequence is CASSYSRGIEAFF. CDR3 in DNA: TGTGCCAGCAGTTACTCGAGAGGGATTGAAGCTTTCTTT.

The chain uses TRBV2 and TRBJ1-2, with D tentatively TRBD1 (6 bases). Trimming removed 5 bases from V and 5 bases from J, with 9 bases in between. The CDR3 has 12 amino acids. Germline CDR1 reads SNHLY; CDR2 reads FYNNEI. The CDR3 protein is CASSLRGYGYTF. In DNA, the CDR3 is TGTGCCAGCAGTCTGAGGGGGTATGGCTACACCTTC.

V gene TRBV2 combines with J gene TRBJ1-1; no firm D call. The CDR3 is 15 residues long. The ends were cut back, 5 bases at V and 6 bases at J, with 19 bases in the middle. Germline V gene data show CDR1 as SNHLY and CDR2 as FYNNEI. CDR3 region: CASSPTKLVTSEAFF. DNA of the CDR3: TGTGCCAGCAGTCCTACTAAGTTGGTAACCTCTGAAGCTTTCTTT.

This clone was recorded a few times. V gene TRBV15 combines with J gene TRBJ1-4; D is ambiguous. V gave up 2 bases and J gave up 5 bases, with 9 bases separating them. CDR1 is LNHNV, CDR2 YYDKDF, per germline (reference sequence). This CDR3 region has 14 residues. The CDR3 loop is CATSRPRANEKLFF. The CDR3 bases are TGTGCCACCAGCAGACCGCGGGCCAATGAAAAACTGTTTTTT.

The J gene is TRBJ2-3, the V gene TRBV7-9, with D tentatively TRBD1 (5 bases). With 9 bases removed from V and 10 bases from J, the gap between germline ends came to 20 bases. Looked up from germline, CDR1 is SEHNR and CDR2 is FQNEAQ (reference sequence). CDR3 length equals 13 residues. The CDR3 reads CARGQGSGSAQYF. The CDR3 coding sequence is TGTGCCAGGGGGCAGGGATCAGGGTCTGCGCAGTATTTT.

This clone was seen a few times. This chain uses TRBV28 with TRBJ1-1; 9 bases match TRBD1. The CDR3 is made up of 18 amino acids. V gave up 6 bases and J gave up 1 base; unmatched junction bases: 15. In germline, CDR1 is MDHEN, CDR2 SYDVKM. The CDR3 spells CASSYDRGTLRGNTEAFF. The CDR3 nucleotides read TGTGCCAGCAGCTACGACAGGGGGACCCTTAGGGGGAACACTGAAGCTTTCTTT.

V and J are TRBV11-2 and TRBJ1-4; D remains ambiguous. Looked up from germline, CDR1 is SGHAT and CDR2 is FQNNGV. CDR3 size: 14 residues. V lost 3 bases and J 0 bases, leaving 5 bases between the germline ends. CDR3 loop: CASSLRATNEKLFF. DNA for the CDR3: TGTGCCAGCAGCTTGCGAGCAACTAATGAAAAACTGTTTTTT.

The V gene is TRBV5-5, the J gene TRBJ1-1; TRBD1 might be the D (5 bases). The V end lost 4 bases, the J end lost 4 bases, and 17 bases lay between the germline ends. The CDR3 is made up of 15 amino acids. Germline loops: CDR1 SGHKS, CDR2 YYEKEE (reference sequence). The CDR3 bases are TGTGCCAGCAGCCCCCTCGGGGGTGCCGGCACTGAAGCTTTCTTT. Encoded protein: CASSPLGGAGTEAFF.

A single count supports this clone. V usage is TRBV7-9 and J usage is TRBJ2-3; D remains unclear. This CDR3 has 15 amino acids. The V end was cut by 1 base, the J end by 2 bases, with 10 bases between. Looked up from germline, CDR1 is SEHNR and CDR2 is FQNEAQ (reference sequence). CDR3 nucleotide sequence: TGTGCCAGCAGCTTAGTTGCGGCTTCCACAGATACGCAGTATTTT. Its translation: CASSLVAASTDTQYF.

The chain has TRBV24-1 and TRBJ2-3; the D gene is possibly TRBD1 (6 bases). In germline, CDR1 is KGHDR, CDR2 SFDVKD. Trimming shortened V by 9 bases and J by 4 bases, and 22 bases separated the two germline ends. The CDR3 consists of 16 residues. The CDR3 DNA follows: TGTGCCACCTCCTTACGCGGCAGGGGATTCGCAGATACGCAGTATTTT. Protein product: CATSLRGRGFADTQYF.

This clone was detected a few times. V gene TRBV28 combines with J gene TRBJ2-2; D remains ambiguous. Germline values: CDR1 MDHEN, CDR2 SYDVKM. CDR3 length equals 14 residues. Trimming took 1 base from V and 5 from J, leaving 8 bases between them. The CDR3 sequence is CASSLSAVTGELFF. The CDR3, as DNA: TGTGCCAGCAGTTTATCCGCGGTGACCGGGGAGCTGTTTTTT.

This chain uses TRBV28 with TRBJ1-2, with D maybe TRBD1 (6 bases). Trimming removed 6 bases at V and 6 bases at J, with 17 bases between. Germline V lookup: CDR1 MDHEN, CDR2 SYDVKM. The CDR3 spans 14 residues. The CDR3 DNA follows: TGTGCCAGCAGGTTTCCCTCGGGGGGCCATGGCTACACCTTC. Residues: CASRFPSGGHGYTF.

The CDR3 protein is CASSINRNTEAFF. CDR3 bases: TGTGCCAGCAGCATAAACAGGAACACTGAAGCTTTCTTT. This chain joins TRBV11-3 and TRBJ1-1, with no clear D. Deletions cut 5 bases from V and 1 base from J, with 8 bases between. The CDR3 covers 13 residues. Germline CDR1 reads SGHNT; CDR2 reads YENEEA.

This rearrangement joins TRBV21-1 to TRBJ2-7; TRBD2 was called by the table and not checked on the DNA. TRBV21-1 is labeled a pseudogene. CDR3 length: 15 amino acids. CDR3 coding DNA: TGTGCCAGCAGCAAAGTGGCTAGCGGGGGCTACGAGCAGTACTTC. Residues: CASSKVASGGYEQYF.

The rearrangement uses TRBV24-1 and TRBJ2-1; 12 nucleotides agree with TRBD1. Trimming cost V 4 bases and J 0 bases; bases outside gene matches: 3. This CDR3 comprises 17 residues. Germline-derived CDR1 and CDR2 are KGHDR and SFDVKD. The CDR3 sequence: CATSDRDRGRSYNEQFF. CDR3 DNA: TGTGCCACCAGTGACCGGGACAGGGGGCGCTCCTACAATGAGCAGTTCTTC.

V and J are TRBV5-1 and TRBJ1-5; no definite D call. The CDR3 is made up of 14 amino acids. CDR1 is SGHRS, CDR2 YFSETQ, per germline. Trimming pared 0 bases from V and 6 bases from J, leaving 10 bases between. The CDR3 here is CASSLAGVGQPQHF. The DNA for the CDR3 is TGCGCCAGCAGCTTGGCCGGGGTAGGTCAGCCCCAGCATTTT.

The chain employs TRBV24-1 and TRBJ2-5; TRBD2 matches 7 bases. The CDR3 is made up of 16 amino acids. The ends lost 4 bases at V and 5 bases at J; junction bases unmatched: 12. Germline values: CDR1 KGHDR, CDR2 SFDVKD. The CDR3 spells CATSDPRPLGGETQYF. As DNA, the CDR3 is TGTGCCACCAGTGACCCGCGACCCCTGGGAGGGGAGACCCAGTACTTC.

This clone was seen a single time. V usage is TRBV7-2 and J usage is TRBJ2-3, with 11 positions matching TRBD2. CDR3 size: 15 residues. The germline CDR1 and CDR2 sequences are SGHTA and FQGNSA. The trim removed 1 base at V and 5 bases at J, leaving 2 bases unmatched. The CDR3 coding sequence is TGTGCCAGCAGCTTAGTAGCGGGGGGGCAAGATACGCAGTATTTT. Its translation is CASSLVAGGQDTQYF. The full variable domain, with the rest looked up from reference TRBV7-2 and TRBJ2-3, is GAGVSQSPSNKVTEKGKDVELRCDPISGHTALYWYRQSLGQGLEFLIYFQGNSAPDKSGLPSDRFSAERTGGSVSTLTIQRTQQEDSAVYLCASSLVAGGQDTQYFGPGTRLTVL.

V and J are TRBV5-1 and TRBJ1-4; TRBD1 might be the D (6 bases). The CDR3 consists of 16 residues. V dropped 2 bases and J dropped 0 bases, with 11 bases sitting between them. CDR1 is SGHRS and CDR2 is YFSETQ in the germline V gene. The chain's CDR3 is CASSLDRSSTNEKLFF. CDR3 sequence (DNA): TGCGCCAGCAGCTTAGACAGGAGCTCAACTAATGAAAAACTGTTTTTT.

The sample holds a few counts of this clone. The CDR3 loop reads CASSPSGAPDTQYF. The CDR3 DNA reads TGCGCCAGCAGTCCCAGCGGGGCCCCAGATACGCAGTATTTT. This chain connects TRBV5-1 to TRBJ2-3; 7 nucleotides match TRBD2. This CDR3 is built from 14 residues. CDR1 and CDR2 (germline): SGHRS, YFSETQ. V lost 5 bases and J lost 4; bases outside the gene matches: 7.

The gene calls are TRBV11-3 and TRBJ2-1, with 11 bases lining up with TRBD1. The CDR3 consists of 15 residues. Germline-derived CDR1 and CDR2 are SGHNT and YENEEA. With 1 base clipped from V and 7 bases from J, the junction kept 3 bases outside the gene matches. CDR3 region: CASSLAGQGANEQFF. CDR3 nucleotide sequence: TGTGCCAGCAGCTTAGCCGGACAGGGGGCGAATGAGCAGTTCTTC.

This rearrangement joins TRBV6-2 or TRBV6-3 to TRBJ2-1; the match to TRBD2 covers 13 bases. Germline V CDR1 and CDR2: MNHEY, SVGEGT. Trimming removed 6 bases from V and 6 bases from J; junction bases left unmatched: 8. The CDR3 length is 16 residues. The CDR3 nucleotides are TGTGCCAGCAGCCGACTAGCGGGGGGCAAGATCAATGAGCAGTTCTTC. Protein product: CASSRLAGGKINEQFF.

The chain carries TRBV5-4 and TRBJ1-2; 7 bases are shared with TRBD1. The J segment lost 6 bases and the V segment lost 0 bases, leaving 5 bases of the junction unmatched. The CDR3 consists of 14 residues. Germline V CDR1 and CDR2: SGHNT, YYREEE (reference sequence). The CDR3 bases are TGTGCCAGCAGCTTGGCCAACAGGGGAGATGGCTACACCTTC. It codes for CASSLANRGDGYTF.

J is TRBJ2-3 and V is TRBV5-1; 7 bases match TRBD1. Trimming took 3 bases from V and 0 from J; bases not matched to a gene: 7. This CDR3 has 16 amino acids. Germline V gene data show CDR1 as SGHRS and CDR2 as YFSETQ. The CDR3 region is CASSSNRGLSTDTQYF. The CDR3 bases are TGCGCCAGCAGCTCCAACAGGGGCCTAAGCACAGATACGCAGTATTTT. The whole variable domain, remainder taken from reference TRBV5-1 and TRBJ2-3, is KAGVTQTPRYLIKTRGQQVTLSCSPISGHRSVSWYQQTPGQGLQFLFEYFSETQRNKGNFPGRFSGRQFSNSRSEMNVSTLELGDSALYLCASSSNRGLSTDTQYFGPGTRLTVL.

This clone was detected once. CDR3 in amino acids: CASSPDRGRVETQYF. The CDR3 DNA is TGTGCCAGCAGCCCGGACAGGGGGCGCGTGGAGACCCAGTACTTC. The genes are TRBV7-9 and TRBJ2-5; 11 nucleotides match TRBD1. Germline CDR1 is SEHNR and CDR2 is FQNEAQ (reference sequence). V lost 5 bases to trimming and J lost 5 bases; unmatched junction nucleotides: 7. CDR3 length: 15 residues.

This clone was recorded a few times. The genes are TRBV7-9 and TRBJ1-1; 7 bases agree with TRBD1. The CDR3 loop spans 12 amino acids. Losses at the gene ends were 1 base for V and 7 bases for J; bases not matched to a gene: 0. Germline CDR1 reads SEHNR; CDR2 reads FQNEAQ (reference sequence). CDR3 in DNA: TGTGCCAGCAGCTTAGGGACAGGTGAAGCTTTCTTT. Its protein is CASSLGTGEAFF.

This sequence joins TRBV5-4 and TRBJ1-1; D unresolved. Germline CDR1 SGHNT, CDR2 YYREEE (reference sequence). V lost 1 base and J 5 bases, leaving 6 bases between the germline ends. The CDR3 loop spans 12 amino acids. The CDR3 sequence: CASSLIETEAFF. CDR3 nucleotides: TGTGCCAGCAGCTTGATAGAAACTGAAGCTTTCTTT.